A single sample is the source of the 28 T cell receptor beta chains below, sequenced in a study of naive and memory T cell subsets (dated by TCRdb to 2017 to 2019). Libraries came from 5' RACE. Sequencing took place on an Illumina MiSeq. The ligated cDNA was amplified by four rounds of PCR, in which nested alpha and beta constant region primers were used together with the SP2 primer. TCRdb took the public reads, trimmed them with fastp at Q25, ran MiXCR for clone calling and kept in-frame beta chains. One record per CDR3 amino acid sequence lists the most common genes and DNA. The sample table holds tens of thousands of distinct CDR3 sequences, of which over 7% were seen once. The top ten constitute 9.7% of the sample. Using 3' ligation of a UMI-containing oligonucleotide to TCR cDNA, the study laid out a robust and sensitive protocol to amplify, sequence and analyze TCRs. The receptors were gathered from a male donor in good health.

The V call is TRBV7-9, the J call TRBJ2-4; 13 bases agree with TRBD2. The CDR3 length is 20 residues. V lost 0 bases, J lost 0 bases, and 8 bases stayed unmatched. In germline, CDR1 is SEHNR, CDR2 FQNEAQ (reference sequence). CDR3 amino acids: CASSLALGTSGALAKNIQYF. CDR3 in DNA: TGTGCCAGCAGCTTAGCCTTAGGGACTAGCGGGGCCCTAGCCAAAAACATTCAGTACTTC.

This clonotype was seen only a few times. Here the CDR3 reads CASSLANRGSYEQYF. DNA of the CDR3: TGTGCCAGCAGCTTAGCAAACAGGGGTTCCTACGAGCAGTACTTC. This chain connects TRBV7-2 to TRBJ2-7; 7 nucleotides align to TRBD1. The CDR3 runs 15 residues. V lost 0 bases to trimming and J lost 1 base; unmatched junction nucleotides: 3. Germline CDR1 SGHTA, CDR2 FQGNSA.

This clonotype was counted ten times or more. The chain employs TRBV30 and TRBJ1-1; a weak D match, TRBD1 (5 bases). The germline V gene has CDR1 GTSNPN and CDR2 SVGIG (reference sequence). This CDR3 has 11 amino acids. DNA for the CDR3: TGTGCTCTGGGGGGGAACACTGAAGCTTTCTTT. Translated: CALGGNTEAFF.

This clonotype was seen a handful of times. The chain uses TRBV6-6 and TRBJ1-5; D is undetermined. CDR1 is MNHNY, CDR2 SVGAGI, per germline (reference sequence). Deletions cut 2 bases from V and 7 bases from J, with 9 bases between. This CDR3 region has 13 residues. Here the CDR3 DNA reads TGTGCCAGCAGTTACGGATGGGAACAGCCCCAGCATTTT. Its translation is CASSYGWEQPQHF.

There are a few counts of this clonotype. V gene TRBV6-6 combines with J gene TRBJ1-1; 8 bases fit TRBD1. Per the germline V gene, CDR1 is MNHNY and CDR2 is SVGAGI (reference sequence). CDR3 length equals 16 residues. V lost 5 bases, J lost 5 bases, and 13 bases stayed unmatched. In DNA, the CDR3 is TGTGCCAGCAGTACAGCCGGGACAGGCCTGGAGACTGAAGCTTTCTTT. Residues: CASSTAGTGLETEAFF.

This clonotype was seen repeatedly, ten times or more. V is TRBV19 and J is TRBJ2-6; D gene unclear. The CDR3 loop spans 15 amino acids. The germline CDR1 and CDR2 sequences are LNHDA and SQIVND (reference sequence). Trimming removed 7 bases at V and 1 base at J, with 11 bases between. The CDR3 spells CASKFGPSGANVLTF. As DNA, the CDR3 is TGTGCCAGTAAATTTGGGCCTTCTGGGGCCAACGTCCTGACTTTC.

Many counts were recorded for this clonotype. V and J are TRBV3-1 and TRBJ1-5; no clear D gene. The CDR3 is 12 residues long. The germline gives CDR1 LGHDT, CDR2 YNNKEL (reference sequence). Trimming cost V 0 bases and J 5 bases, with 2 bases left between them. The CDR3, as DNA: TGTGCCAGCAGCCAAGACGATCAGCCCCAGCATTTT. This gives the protein CASSQDDQPQHF.

This clonotype was counted between two and nine times. The rearrangement links TRBV9 to TRBJ1-6; D perhaps matches TRBD1 (5 bases). CDR3 size: 15 residues. Per germline, CDR1 SGDLS and CDR2 YYNGEE. Trimming took off 0 bases at V and 7 bases at J, with 11 bases between the two ends. The CDR3, as DNA: TGTGCCAGCAGCGTAGGAGTAGGGGAGAATTCACCCCTCCACTTT. Translating gives CASSVGVGENSPLHF. The full variable domain, in which reference TRBV9 and TRBJ1-6 provide the parts outside the CDR3, is DSGVTQTPKHLITATGQRVTLRCSPRSGDLSVYWYQQSLDQGLQFLIQYYNGEERAKGNILERFSAQQFPDLHSELNLSSLELGDSALYFCASSVGVGENSPLHFGNGTRLTVT.

This clonotype was recorded a few times. The V call is TRBV5-4, the J call TRBJ2-7, with 9 bases matching TRBD1. CDR1 and CDR2 from the germline V gene are SGHNT and YYREEE (reference sequence). V shed 4 bases, J shed 5 bases, and the junction held 10 bases outside the gene matches. The CDR3 is 15 residues long. The chain's CDR3 is CASSTDQTGGDEQYF. In DNA, the CDR3 is TGTGCCAGCAGCACCGATCAGACAGGGGGTGACGAGCAGTACTTC.

Details on this clonotype: Germline and junction disagree at one end, which may indicate a read error. The gene calls are TRBV5-1 and TRBJ2-1, with unresolved D. Per the germline V gene, CDR1 is SGHRS and CDR2 is YFSETQ. The CDR3 spans 16 residues. CDR3 amino acids: CDSSLASRELYNEQFF. For the CDR3, the DNA is TGCGACAGCAGCTTGGCATCGAGAGAGCTCTACAATGAGCAGTTCTTC.

This clonotype was counted a few times. The rearrangement links TRBV18 to TRBJ1-1; 7 nucleotides agree with TRBD1. Germline trimming cut 3 bases from V and 4 bases from J; bases unmatched to any gene: 5. This CDR3 has 14 residues. The germline gives CDR1 KGHSH, CDR2 LQKENI. The CDR3 DNA reads as TGTGCCAGCTCACCGAATGCAGGGGGCACTGAAGCTTTCTTT. It translates to CASSPNAGGTEAFF.

At least ten counts were recorded for this clonotype. The chain uses TRBV5-1 and TRBJ2-7; weak D call: TRBD1 (5 bases). Per germline, CDR1 SGHRS and CDR2 YFSETQ. Trimming pared 4 bases from V and 3 bases from J, leaving 14 bases between. The CDR3 spans 14 residues. The CDR3 sequence: CASSPYRDSYEQYF. The CDR3 DNA reads as TGCGCCAGCAGCCCTTACCGCGACAGCTACGAGCAGTACTTC.

This clonotype was counted once. A much larger clone is a single base away; this may be a read error. The chain joins TRBV6-2 or TRBV6-3 to TRBJ2-5; 8 positions match TRBD1. V dropped 10 bases and J dropped 2; count of bases not matched to a gene: 12. Germline values: CDR1 MNHEY, CDR2 SVGEGT. The CDR3 is 15 residues long. The CDR3 loop reads CATRPIGTGQETQYF. The CDR3 DNA reads TGTGCCACCAGGCCCATTGGGACAGGACAAGAGACCCAGTACTTC.

Many counts were recorded for this clonotype. This chain joins TRBV9 and TRBJ1-1; a possible D gene is TRBD1 (5 bases). The length of the CDR3 is 13 residues. Germline CDR1 is SGDLS and CDR2 is YYNGEE. The V and J ends lost 1 base and 5 bases respectively, with 9 bases between them. DNA for the CDR3: TGTGCCAGCAGCGTATCTCAGGGAACTGAAGCTTTCTTT. Encoded protein: CASSVSQGTEAFF.

V gene TRBV20-1 combines with J gene TRBJ1-5, with TRBD1 matching 7 bases. This CDR3 spans 15 amino acids. Germline V CDR1 and CDR2: DFQATT, SNEGSKA (reference sequence). V trimming: 0 bases; J trimming: 7 bases; junction bases outside the gene matches: 9. CDR3 coding DNA: TGCAGTGCTAGAGACCCCACAGGGGTGGAACAGCCCCAGCATTTT. Translation gives CSARDPTGVEQPQHF.

There are many counts of this clonotype. CDR3 residues: CASSRDLHNEQFF. CDR3 bases: TGTGCCAGCAGCCGGGACCTTCACAATGAGCAGTTCTTC. J is TRBJ2-1 and V is TRBV11-3; D may be TRBD1 or TRBD2 (5 bases each). The CDR3 covers 13 residues. CDR1 and CDR2 from the germline V gene are SGHNT and YENEEA. V lost 5 bases and J 5 bases, leaving 10 bases between the germline ends.

This clonotype appeared many times. This chain links TRBV5-5 with TRBJ2-3; the D is unclear. Germline CDR1 and CDR2: SGHKS and YYEKEE (reference sequence). Trimming took off 4 bases at V and 4 bases at J, with 10 bases between the two ends. The CDR3 has 13 residues. The CDR3 sequence is CASSAARSDTQYF. The CDR3 nucleotides are TGTGCCAGCAGCGCGGCTCGCTCAGATACGCAGTATTTT. The full variable domain, with the rest looked up from reference TRBV5-5 and TRBJ2-3, is DAGVTQSPTHLIKTRGQQVTLRCSPISGHKSVSWYQQVLGQGPQFIFQYYEKEERGRGNFPDRFSARQFPNYSSELNVNALLLGDSALYLCASSAARSDTQYFGPGTRLTVL.

This clonotype showed up many times. The rearrangement links TRBV12-3 or TRBV12-4 to TRBJ2-3, with 11 positions matching TRBD2. This CDR3 has 16 amino acids. The V segment lost 1 base and the J segment 1 base; nucleotides outside the gene matches: 1. The DNA of the CDR3 is TGTGCCAGCAGTTTAGGGGGACTAGCGGGCACAGATACGCAGTATTTT. Translation gives CASSLGGLAGTDTQYF.

This sequence joins TRBV29-1 and TRBJ2-4, with a possible D match to TRBD1 (5 bases). Germline values: CDR1 SQVTM, CDR2 ANQGSEA. With 4 bases removed from V and 0 bases from J, the gap between germline ends came to 19 bases. The CDR3 consists of 17 residues. CDR3 residues: CSVGGRYQRLAKNIQYF. As DNA, the CDR3 is TGCAGCGTTGGGGGCAGGTACCAAAGACTAGCCAAAAACATTCAGTACTTC. Together with reference TRBV29-1 and TRBJ2-4, the CDR3 gives the full variable domain: SAVISQKPSRDICQRGTSLTIQCQVDSQVTMMFWYRQQPGQSLTLIATANQGSEATYESGFVIDKFPISRPNLTFSTLTVSNMSPEDSSIYLCSVGGRYQRLAKNIQYFGAGTRLSVL.

The table lists this clonotype with many counts. CDR3 loop: CASSYGATRQGGLPREQFF. Written as DNA, the CDR3 is TGTGCCAGCAGTTACGGCGCGACCCGGCAGGGAGGTCTTCCGCGGGAGCAGTTCTTC. The chain has TRBV6-5 and TRBJ2-1, with D possibly matching TRBD2 (6 bases). Per the germline V gene, CDR1 is MNHEY and CDR2 is SVGAGI. The CDR3 extends over 19 amino acids. V lost 2 bases and J lost 10, with 30 bases in between.

This clonotype has a handful of counts. J is TRBJ2-7 and V is TRBV6-4, with 9 positions matching TRBD2. The CDR3 runs 16 residues. Germline trimming cut 0 bases from V and 2 bases from J; bases unmatched to any gene: 5. The germline V gene has CDR1 MRHNA and CDR2 SNTAGT. The DNA of the CDR3 is TGTGCCAGCAGTGACTCGGGGACTAGCTTAGCCTACGAGCAGTACTTC. Translation gives CASSDSGTSLAYEQYF.

This clonotype was recorded many times. The chain links TRBV7-2 to TRBJ2-5; TRBD1 might be the D (7 bases). The CDR3 has 17 amino acids. The V and J ends lost 6 bases and 1 base respectively, with 21 bases between them. CDR1 and CDR2 from the germline V gene are SGHTA and FQGNSA. CDR3 nucleotide sequence: TGTGCCAGCAGGAAGACAGGGATTAGGGGGGCCCAAGAGACCCAGTACTTC. This codes for CASRKTGIRGAQETQYF.

The table lists this clonotype with a few counts. The chain recombines TRBV6-6 with TRBJ1-2; weak D call: TRBD1 (5 bases). CDR1 is MNHNY, CDR2 SVGAGI, per germline (reference sequence). Deletions cut 4 bases from V and 3 bases from J, with 18 bases between. CDR3 length: 16 amino acids. CDR3 region: CASSSNVRGPHYGYTF. In DNA, the CDR3 is TGTGCCAGCAGTTCAAACGTACGGGGACCGCACTATGGCTACACCTTC.

This clonotype was recorded a few times. The chain carries TRBV3-1 and TRBJ2-7; D might be TRBD1 or TRBD2, each matching 5 bases. The V and J ends lost 1 base and 2 bases respectively, with 15 bases between them. From germline, CDR1 is LGHDT and CDR2 YNNKEL (reference sequence). The CDR3 runs 16 residues. The DNA of the CDR3 is TGTGCCAGCAGCCAAGGGGACGCTTGGGGACCCTACGAGCAGTACTTC. Translating gives CASSQGDAWGPYEQYF.

V gene TRBV19 combines with J gene TRBJ2-1, with 14 bases lining up with TRBD2. This CDR3 region has 14 residues. Germline CDR1 reads LNHDA; CDR2 reads SQIVND (reference sequence). J gave up 8 bases and V 9 bases, and 6 bases lay outside the gene matches. The CDR3 spells CASNKGLAGDEQFF. The CDR3 DNA reads TGTGCCAGCAACAAGGGACTAGCGGGGGATGAGCAGTTCTTC.

At least ten counts were recorded for this clonotype. This chain joins TRBV4-2 and TRBJ2-1; TRBD2 is a possible D gene (6 bases). Germline V CDR1 and CDR2: LGHNA, YNFKEQ. V was clipped by 6 bases and J by 1 base, with 13 bases between them. This CDR3 spans 15 amino acids. CDR3 coding DNA: TGTGCCAGCAGATCCGGGACTCATTCCTACAATGAGCAGTTCTTC. It yields the protein CASRSGTHSYNEQFF.

This sequence joins TRBV10-2 and TRBJ2-2; either TRBD1 or TRBD2 may supply D (5 bases each). The CDR3 is 14 amino acids. V dropped 7 bases and J dropped 2 bases, with 11 bases sitting between them. From germline, CDR1 is WSHSY and CDR2 SAAADI. The DNA of the CDR3 is TGCGCCAGCACCGGGGCGGCTAACACCGGGGAGCTGTTTTTT. Translating it yields CASTGAANTGELFF.

V gene TRBV5-6 combines with J gene TRBJ1-1, with unresolved D. Germline V gene data show CDR1 as SGHDT and CDR2 as YYEEEE. The CDR3 runs to 15 residues. V was cut by 1 base and J by 4 bases, with 14 bases left in between. The CDR3 coding sequence is TGTGCCAGCAGCTTGAGCGGTGGGGAAACCACTGAAGCTTTCTTT. Protein sequence: CASSLSGGETTEAFF.